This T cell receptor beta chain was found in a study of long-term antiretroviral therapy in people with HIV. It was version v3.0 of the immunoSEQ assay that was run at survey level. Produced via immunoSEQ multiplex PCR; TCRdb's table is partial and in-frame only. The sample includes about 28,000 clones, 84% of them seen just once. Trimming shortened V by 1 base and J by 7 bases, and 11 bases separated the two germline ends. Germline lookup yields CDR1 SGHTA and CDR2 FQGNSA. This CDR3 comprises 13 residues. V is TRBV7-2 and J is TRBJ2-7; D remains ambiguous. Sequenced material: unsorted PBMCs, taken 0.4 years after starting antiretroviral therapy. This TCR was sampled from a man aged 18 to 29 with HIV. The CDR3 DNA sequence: TGTGCCAGCAGCTTAGGGAACAGTCTAGAGCAGTACTTC. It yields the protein CASSLGNSLEQYF.